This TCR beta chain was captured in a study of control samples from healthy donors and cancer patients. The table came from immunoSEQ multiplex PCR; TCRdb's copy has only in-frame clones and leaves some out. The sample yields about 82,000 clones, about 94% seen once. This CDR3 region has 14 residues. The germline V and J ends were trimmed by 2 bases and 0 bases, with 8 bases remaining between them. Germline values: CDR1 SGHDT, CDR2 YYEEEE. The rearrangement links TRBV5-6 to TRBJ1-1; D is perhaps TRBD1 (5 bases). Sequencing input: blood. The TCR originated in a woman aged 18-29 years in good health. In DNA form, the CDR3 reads TGTGCCAGCAGCTTCACAGGCTTGAACACTGAAGCTTTCTTT. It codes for CASSFTGLNTEAFF. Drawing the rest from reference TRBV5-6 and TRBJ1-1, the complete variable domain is DAGVTQSPTHLIKTRGQQVTLRCSPKSGHDTVSWYQQALGQGPQFIFQYYEEEERQRGNFPDRFSGHQFPNYSSELNVNALLLGDSALYLCASSFTGLNTEAFFGQGTRLTVV.